This T cell receptor beta chain was found in a study of blood T cell repertoires in COVID-19. The wider study: COVID-19 samples collected from the United States, Italy and Spain covered acute and convalescent phases.

Data came from immunoSEQ multiplex PCR; TCRdb stores just in-frame clones and leaves some out. The profile shows 450,000 to 500,000 clones, around 85% of them singletons. This TCR was recovered from a human donor in a cohort sampled during active COVID-19. Input material: peripheral blood.

CDR3 amino acids: CASSSQGYNEQFF. The DNA of the CDR3 is TGTGCCAGCAGCTCCCAGGGGTACAATGAGCAGTTCTTC. The chain links TRBV7-2 to TRBJ2-1; tentative D call: TRBD1 (6 bases). This CDR3 is built from 13 residues. Germline V gene sequence: CDR1 SGHTA, CDR2 FQGNSA. The ends were cut back, 4 bases at V and 4 bases at J, with 8 bases in the middle.